These 2 T cell receptor beta chains came from one sample sequenced in a study of beta chain features in type 1 diabetes (dated by TCRdb to 2016 to 2018). General findings and caveats noted by the study authors: In all four CD4+ subsets, TCRB CDR3 length was moderately but significantly shorter in type 1 diabetes patients.

No antigen is known for these receptors. The method was the immunoSEQ multiplex PCR assay. The entire isolated RNA was reverse transcribed using the High Capacity cDNA Reverse Transcription Kit, and thus expressed TCRB transcripts were sequenced. Entries here come from immuneACCESS through TCRdb and include only in-frame sequences with V and J called. Some clones fail to appear in such tables; in the studies checked, an unresolved V gene covers under half of the shortfall, and the cause of the remainder is unknown. The sample contains under 300,000 clones, about a tenth of them found a single time. The biggest ten clones account for around 0.018% of the sample. The sequenced sample was naive CD4+ T cells from blood. The cell subset or site label, as the study defines it: true naive CD4+ T cells. The receptors shown here come from a man aged 30-40 years with type 1 diabetes.

A few counts support this clone. V is TRBV10-3 and J is TRBJ2-3; D might be TRBD2 (5 bases). CDR3 length: 14 residues. Trimming cost V 4 bases and J 1 base, with 9 bases left between them. Germline CDR1 ENHRY, CDR2 SYGVKD. CDR3 in amino acids: CAISGEGRTDTQYF. The CDR3 nucleotides read TGTGCCATCAGTGGCGAGGGCCGCACAGATACGCAGTATTTT.

A few counts support this clone. The chain recombines TRBV5-4 with TRBJ1-2, with D hard to call. CDR1 and CDR2 (germline): SGHNT, YYREEE (reference sequence). Trimming pared 5 bases from V and 0 bases from J, leaving 5 bases between. The CDR3 is made up of 12 amino acids. CDR3 coding DNA: TGTGCCAGCAGTTCTTCTAACTATGGCTACACCTTC. Translating gives CASSSSNYGYTF.